The present entry profiles one T cell receptor beta chain with its context. The data stem from a study of blood T cell repertoires in COVID-19. Study context: Sites in the United States, Italy and Spain provided acute and convalescent COVID-19 samples. PBMCs, B-cell-depleted T cells, or T cells were the source of the cDNA or gDNA that made up the material.

Per the original methods: Amplification with reference gene primers provided the estimates of nucleated cell counts. Assay used: immunoSEQ multiplex PCR; TCRdb lists only in-frame clones, some missing. Clone size and V and J calls were adopted from that table, with D and trimming inferred from the DNA. Of 110,000 or so clones listed, roughly 80% are singletons. The V and J ends lost 8 bases and 7 bases respectively, with 12 bases between them. Germline CDR1 KGHSY, CDR2 FQNENV. This CDR3 region has 12 residues. The clonotype was recovered from an older woman with acute or convalescent COVID-19. The material sequenced was peripheral blood. V usage is TRBV16 and J usage is TRBJ1-5; D is ambiguous. CDR3 amino acids: CASSLGRQPQHF. The CDR3 DNA is TGTGCCAGCTCCTTGGGGAGGCAGCCCCAGCATTTT.